This T cell receptor beta chain was obtained from a study of cytomegalovirus exposure and HLA in healthy donors. Study outcomes and limitations: V- and J-gene trimming in TCR beta was tied to a missense DCLRE1C variant by an analysis performed later.

CDR3 length equals 16 residues. With 5 bases clipped from V and 1 base from J, the junction kept 10 bases outside the gene matches. Looked up from germline, CDR1 is SEHNR and CDR2 is FQNEAQ (reference sequence). About this clone: Its antigen is undetermined.

Vbeta (60) and Jbeta (13) primers were used in the PCR. Produced via immunoSEQ multiplex PCR; TCRdb's table is partial and in-frame only. The profile covers 150,000 to 200,000 clones, with roughly 85% appearing a single time and under 4.5% taken by the ten largest. The TCR was taken from a woman younger than 45 in good health and CMV-seropositive. Sequencing was done on a sample of PBMCs. V gene TRBV7-9 combines with J gene TRBJ1-1; 7 bases fit TRBD1. The CDR3 bases are TGTGCCAGCAGCAGTGCGGGTAGGGACAGGAACACTGAAGCTTTCTTT. Translation: CASSSAGRDRNTEAFF.